This T cell receptor beta chain was observed in a study of PD-L1 blockade in urothelial cancer (TCRdb year 2017). With regard to the full study: Every patient began therapy in about 2014 and was given atezolizumab 1,200 mg intravenously every 3 weeks. About 90% of the roughly 29 patients were identified as males with urothelial cancer of bladder origin, and a prior smoking history was reported by 18 of 29 patients. Patients had an ECOG performance status of 0 or 1 and had received between 0 and 3 prior chemotherapy regimens. Blood samples were analyzed 3 weeks after the start of treatment (second dose) and 6 weeks after the start of treatment. A median of about 140,000 T cells and approximately 83,000 unique TCRs was obtained from blood samples, and a median clonality of roughly 0.08 was observed. An exploratory multi-omic analysis was conducted of the somatic, immune and clinical correlates of response to PD-L1 blockade with atezolizumab in urothelial cancer. Pretreatment tumor samples and matched peripheral blood, collected serially before and after atezolizumab treatment, underwent TCR sequencing. Durable clinical benefit was defined as a progression-free survival longer than 6 months, and TCR features were additionally tested against progression-free survival and overall survival. Whole exome sequencing and RNA sequencing of pretreatment tumors were performed alongside TCR sequencing in the same patients. Several patients achieved durable clinical benefit and approximately 19 did not. Pretreatment blood TCR-seq was available for 30 or so patients, at least one posttreatment blood collection was obtained for about 24 patients, and tumor TCR-seq was available for about 24 patients. Results the study describes overall, beyond this receptor: Patients with durable benefit showed greater expansion of tumor-associated TCR clones in peripheral blood 3 weeks after starting treatment (n ≈ 23, p = 0.022). A pretreatment peripheral blood TCR clonality below the median was linked to improved progression-free and overall survival. Because the sample size was small (n ≈ 30) and many of the analyses were exploratory, the results are meant to be hypothesis-generating.

Turning to this clone: The target of this receptor is not known. Per-base qualities were not stored, and no clone one base away is much larger.

Each PCR received spiked-in synthetic TCR analog templates so that absolute template abundance could be estimated from read counts. Using the immunoSEQ assay, TCRbeta CDR3 regions were amplified from genomic DNA with bias-controlled V and J gene primers. Rearranged TCRbeta segments were sequenced at approximately 20X coverage. The paper's processing steps were these. Clustering was used to correct sequencing errors, and CDR3s were annotated against IMGT to assign V, D and J genes. Downstream analyses used only productive TCRbeta rearrangements and left out out-of-frame or stop-codon sequences. Clonality was computed as one minus Shannon entropy normalized by the log of the number of unique productive sequences. Clones differing between time points or between blood and tumor were identified by Fisher's exact test with Benjamini-Hochberg correction at adjusted p below 0.01. TCRdb retrieved this table from immuneACCESS and kept in-frame rearrangements only. Not all clones are present; in checked studies, unresolved V genes account for under half, and no reason is known for the remainder. The DNA gave D and trimming, while V, J and clone size come from that table. For this sample the table gives about 74,000 clones, of which about nine tenths were detected only once. The ten largest clones take up 4.5% to 5% of the sample.

The label giving this sample's time point can be read as: pretreatment peripheral blood. A cohort of 25 to 30 patients with locally advanced or metastatic urothelial carcinoma, treated at Memorial Sloan Kettering on a trial protocol, was included. Peripheral blood mononuclear cells were collected pretreatment and during treatment, with between 1 and 8 total time points obtained per patient. The Qiagen DNeasy Blood extraction kit was used to purify genomic DNA from total PBMCs and tumor samples. Collected pretreatment and during treatment, PBMCs were isolated and stored as previously described. Trimming removed 5 bases from V and 9 bases from J, leaving 11 bases between the germline ends. CDR1 and CDR2 were assigned from the germline V gene (reference sequence) as MNHEY and SMNVEV. Taken from cysteine to phenylalanine, the CDR3 has 12 residues. Kept here is only the CDR3 DNA, which spans 36 bases and is read in frame from base 1.

The TCR was taken from a man in his sixties or seventies with urothelial cancer. Sequencing was performed on PBMCs, taken around atezolizumab (anti-PD-L1) treatment. The chain is assembled from TRBV27 and TRBJ2-1; the best D guess is TRBD2, with 6 bases matching. CDR3 loop: CASSLWTTEQFF. DNA sequence: TGTGCCAGCAGTCTATGGACTACTGAGCAGTTCTTC.